This passage covers 12 T cell receptor beta chains from one sample sequenced in a study of early stage breast cancer tumors. Repertoires were generated with immunoSEQ multiplex PCR, while TCRdb's copy carries only in-frame clones and drops some. The sample yields 5,500 to 7,000 clones, 73% seen once. Sequencing was carried out using normal breast tissue next to the tumor. These receptors came from a person aged 35 to 50 with breast cancer.

This clone was counted once. The V and J genes are TRBV4-2 and TRBJ2-1; 7 bases align to TRBD2. Germline V gene sequence: CDR1 LGHNA, CDR2 YNFKEQ. After removal of 0 bases from V and 5 bases from J, the junction contained 4 bases not matched to a gene. CDR3 length: 15 residues. CDR3 amino acids: CASSQDWGGNNEQFF. CDR3 DNA: TGTGCCAGCAGCCAAGATTGGGGGGGAAACAATGAGCAGTTCTTC.

The rearrangement joins TRBV7-8 to TRBJ2-3; D is ambiguous. Trimming took 1 base from V and 6 from J, leaving 2 bases between them. The CDR3 has 11 residues. Germline CDR1 reads SGHVS; CDR2 reads FQNEAQ. CDR3 DNA sequence: TGTGCCAGCAGCTTAGTTGATACGCAGTATTTT. It specifies CASSLVDTQYF.

The rearrangement links TRBV2 to TRBJ1-2; D is unresolved. CDR1 and CDR2 (germline): SNHLY, FYNNEI. The CDR3 sequence is 13 residues long. The V gene lost 5 bases and the J gene lost 4 bases, with 11 bases spanning the gap. The CDR3 sequence: CASSFSSPYGYTF. In DNA form, the CDR3 reads TGTGCCAGCAGTTTTTCCAGTCCCTATGGCTACACCTTC.

This chain uses TRBV4-2 with TRBJ2-5, with 12 bases lining up with TRBD2. This CDR3 region has 15 residues. After removal of 3 bases from V and 5 bases from J, the junction contained 4 bases not matched to a gene. The V gene's germline CDR1 is LGHNA and CDR2 YNFKEQ. The DNA of the CDR3 is TGTGCCAGCAGCCAGCTAGCGGGAGGGGCGGAGACCCAGTACTTC. Its protein is CASSQLAGGAETQYF.

V is TRBV2 and J is TRBJ2-7; 13 positions match TRBD2. With V trimmed by 7 bases and J by 5 bases, 8 bases remained unmatched. The CDR3 contains 15 residues. CDR1 is SNHLY and CDR2 is FYNNEI in the germline V gene. CDR3 nucleotide sequence: TGTGCCAGCAAGGGGACTAGCGGGAACGCGAACGAGCAGTACTTC. Protein sequence: CASKGTSGNANEQYF.

The table lists this clone with a count of one. The chain joins TRBV2 to TRBJ2-3; 9 bases agree with TRBD2. V dropped 4 bases and J dropped 5; count of bases not matched to a gene: 16. The CDR3 spans 18 residues. CDR1 is SNHLY, CDR2 FYNNEI, per germline. CDR3 nucleotides: TGTGCCAGCAGTGCCCGGCCAGCGGGAGCGGGAGGAGGAGATACGCAGTATTTT. Translated, it gives CASSARPAGAGGGDTQYF.

This clone showed up just a few times. The gene calls are TRBV15 and TRBJ1-4; D is unclear. V was shortened by 1 base and J by 8 bases, with 11 bases between the two germline ends. Looked up from germline, CDR1 is LNHNV and CDR2 is YYDKDF (reference sequence). This CDR3 spans 14 amino acids. CDR3 nucleotide sequence: TGTGCCACCAGCAGAGTGGCCAGAGGGGAAAAACTGTTTTTT. It encodes CATSRVARGEKLFF.

This clone was detected a few times. The genes are TRBV7-9 and TRBJ2-3, with TRBD2 matching 8 bases. The CDR3 sequence is 16 residues long. Germline V CDR1 and CDR2: SEHNR, FQNEAQ (reference sequence). V was clipped by 3 bases and J by 1 base; unmatched bases: 6. The CDR3 is CASSFAGTRGTDTQYF. The CDR3 DNA reads as TGTGCCAGCAGCTTCGCCGGGACTAGGGGCACAGATACGCAGTATTTT.

This chain connects TRBV30 to TRBJ2-1; 13 positions match TRBD2. From germline, CDR1 is GTSNPN and CDR2 SVGIG (reference sequence). The ends lost 1 base at V and 9 bases at J; junction bases unmatched: 15. This CDR3 has 18 residues. The CDR3 spells CAWSGGLAGVFSLSEQFF. The CDR3 nucleotides read TGTGCCTGGAGTGGTGGACTAGCGGGAGTTTTCTCCCTGAGTGAGCAGTTCTTC.

This chain uses TRBV18 with TRBJ1-2; D unclear. The V gene lost 3 bases and the J gene lost 3 bases, with 14 bases spanning the gap. This CDR3 comprises 15 residues. The germline V gene encodes CDR1 KGHSH and CDR2 LQKENI. The CDR3 region is CASSPPARLDYGYTF. For the CDR3, the DNA is TGTGCCAGCTCACCCCCGGCCCGATTAGACTATGGCTACACCTTC. Full variable domain (missing parts from reference TRBV18 and TRBJ1-2): NAGVMQNPRHLVRRRGQEARLRCSPMKGHSHVYWYRQLPEEGLKFMVYLQKENIIDESGMPKERFSAEFPKEGPSILRIQQVVRGDSAAYFCASSPPARLDYGYTFGSGTRLTVV.

The table lists this clone with a count of one. The gene calls are TRBV30 and TRBJ2-5; unclear D gene. V was cut by 3 bases and J by 0 bases, with 23 bases left in between. Germline-derived CDR1 and CDR2 are GTSNPN and SVGIG (reference sequence). The CDR3 has 18 residues. This chain's CDR3 is CAWSARLKRGPHQETQYF. DNA of the CDR3: TGTGCCTGGAGCGCCCGGCTGAAGCGAGGACCCCACCAAGAGACCCAGTACTTC.

V gene TRBV7-8 combines with J gene TRBJ1-1; D remains ambiguous. CDR1 and CDR2 from the germline V gene are SGHVS and FQNEAQ. Trimming left V 2 bases short and J 5 bases short, with 9 bases between. CDR3 length: 13 residues. CDR3 coding DNA: TGTGCCAGCAGCTTATACCCTAAAACTGAAGCTTTCTTT. Its translation: CASSLYPKTEAFF.